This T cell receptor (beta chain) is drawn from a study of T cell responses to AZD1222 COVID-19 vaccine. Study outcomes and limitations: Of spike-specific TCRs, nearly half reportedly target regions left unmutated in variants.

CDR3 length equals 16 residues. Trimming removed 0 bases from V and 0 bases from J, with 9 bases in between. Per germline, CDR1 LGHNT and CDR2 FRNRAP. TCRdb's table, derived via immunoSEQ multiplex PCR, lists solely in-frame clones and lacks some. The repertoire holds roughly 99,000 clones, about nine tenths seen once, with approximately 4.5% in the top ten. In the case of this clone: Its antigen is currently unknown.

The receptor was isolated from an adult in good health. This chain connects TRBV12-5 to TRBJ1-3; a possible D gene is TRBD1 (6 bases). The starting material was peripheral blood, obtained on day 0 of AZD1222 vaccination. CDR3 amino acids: CASGLVDRTSGNTIYF. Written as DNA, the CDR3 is TGTGCTAGTGGTTTGGTTGACAGGACCTCTGGAAACACCATATATTTT.